This is a list of T cell receptor beta chains from one sample in a study of cytomegalovirus exposure and HLA in healthy donors. Only in-frame clones appear in the TCRdb table, and some are missing; sequencing was by immunoSEQ multiplex PCR. Of roughly 120,000 clones listed, about 86% were seen once; the top ten hold around 4%. The material sequenced was PBMCs. Every receptor here comes from a young woman in good health and CMV-seronegative. The conserved cysteine and the conserved F or W are not part of the CDR3 here.

V: TRBV4-3
CDR3: ASSPTSGTQETQY

V: TRBV19
CDR3: ASSLTSGDYNEQF

V: TRBV9
CDR3: ASSVASGSTDTQY

V: TRBV5-1
CDR3: ASSRGTLAGGNEQF

V: TRBV5-6
CDR3: ASSLQPGGTETQY

V: TRBV7-2
CDR3: ASSLWEVENNEQF

V: TRBV6-5
CDR3: ASSEKGYGNTIY

V: TRBV9
CDR3: ASSAERLETQY

V: TRBV27
CDR3: ASSRGTTYEQY

V: TRBV11-2
CDR3: ASSRSGTDTQY

V: TRBV30
CDR3: AWARDEQY

V: TRBV9
CDR3: ASSLAGVGDTQY